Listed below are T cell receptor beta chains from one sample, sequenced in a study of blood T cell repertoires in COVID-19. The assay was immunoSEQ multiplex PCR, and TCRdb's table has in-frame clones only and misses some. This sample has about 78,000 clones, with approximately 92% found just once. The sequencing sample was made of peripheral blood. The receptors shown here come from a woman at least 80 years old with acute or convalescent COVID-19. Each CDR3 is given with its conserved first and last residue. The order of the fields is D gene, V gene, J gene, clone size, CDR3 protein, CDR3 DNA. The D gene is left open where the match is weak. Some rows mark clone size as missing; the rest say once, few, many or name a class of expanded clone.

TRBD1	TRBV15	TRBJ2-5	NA	CATSREIGQEKTQYF	TGTGCCACCAGCAGGGAAATAGGACAGGAAAAGACCCAGTACTTC
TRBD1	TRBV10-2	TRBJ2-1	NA	CASRDGQVNEQFF	TGCGCCAGCAGAGACGGACAGGTCAATGAGCAGTTCTTC
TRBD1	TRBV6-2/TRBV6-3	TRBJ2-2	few	CASSTPPGTENTGELFF	TGTGCCAGCAGTACACCACCCGGGACAGAGAACACCGGGGAGCTGTTTTTT
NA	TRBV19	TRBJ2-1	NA	CASSMMGQEQFF	TGTGCCAGTAGTATGATGGGGCAGGAGCAGTTCTTC
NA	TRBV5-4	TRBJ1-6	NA	CASSPGQSSYNSPLHF	TGTGCCAGCAGCCCTGGACAGAGCTCCTATAATTCACCCCTCCACTTT
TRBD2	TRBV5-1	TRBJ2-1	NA	CASSLAGEYNEQFF	TGCGCCAGCAGTTTAGCGGGGGAATACAATGAGCAGTTCTTC
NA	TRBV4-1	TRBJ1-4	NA	CASSHSPQPTGYFGEKLFF	TGCGCCAGCAGCCACTCTCCGCAACCGACGGGATATTTTGGTGAAAAACTGTTTTTT
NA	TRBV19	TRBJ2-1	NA	CASRAGSFYNEQFF	TGTGCCAGTAGGGCCGGGAGCTTCTACAATGAGCAGTTCTTC
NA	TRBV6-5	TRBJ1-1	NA	CASSYRGMNTEAFF	TGTGCCAGCAGTTACAGGGGCATGAACACTGAAGCTTTCTTT
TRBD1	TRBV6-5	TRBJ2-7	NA	CASSYSAQGAYYEQYF	TGTGCCAGCAGTTACTCCGCGCAGGGGGCCTACTACGAGCAGTACTTC
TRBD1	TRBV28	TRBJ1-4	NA	CASGLGQRNEKLFF	TGTGCCAGCGGTTTGGGACAGCGTAATGAAAAACTGTTTTTT
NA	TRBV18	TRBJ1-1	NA	CASSPRTGQNTEAFF	TGTGCCAGCTCACCACGAACAGGGCAGAACACTGAAGCTTTCTTT
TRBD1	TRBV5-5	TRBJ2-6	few	CASSLISGGTGSGANVLTF	TGTGCCAGCAGCTTGATATCAGGGGGAACGGGGTCTGGGGCCAACGTCCTGACTTTC
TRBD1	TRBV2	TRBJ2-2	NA	CASSTGVSGELFF	TGTGCCAGCAGTACAGGGGTTTCCGGGGAGCTGTTTTTT
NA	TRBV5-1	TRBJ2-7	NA	CASSLGPGAYEQYF	TGCGCCAGCAGCTTGGGGCCGGGGGCCTACGAGCAGTACTTC
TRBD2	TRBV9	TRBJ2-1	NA	CASSPRTSGSGYNEQFF	TGTGCCAGCAGCCCGCGGACTAGCGGGAGTGGTTACAATGAGCAGTTCTTC
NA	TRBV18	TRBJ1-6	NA	CASSPAVNSPLHF	TGTGCCAGCTCACCGGCAGTGAATTCACCCCTCCACTTT
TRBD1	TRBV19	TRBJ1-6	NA	CASSGQGYNSPLHF	TGTGCCAGTAGCGGACAGGGTTATAATTCACCCCTCCACTTT
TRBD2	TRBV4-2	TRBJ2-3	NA	CASSSLVLAGGLGTDTQYF	TGTGCCAGCAGCTCCCTGGTACTAGCGGGGGGGCTTGGCACAGATACGCAGTATTTT
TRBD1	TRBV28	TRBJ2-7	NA	CASSLNEDRAWF	TGTGCCAGCAGTTTGAATGAGGACAGGGCTTGGTTC
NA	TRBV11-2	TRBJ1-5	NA	CASSLGPGEVQPQHF	TGTGCCAGCAGCTTAGGACCGGGTGAGGTTCAGCCCCAGCATTTT
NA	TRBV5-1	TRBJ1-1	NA	CASSSVGGQQGSEAFF	TGCGCCAGCAGCTCGGTAGGGGGACAACAAGGGTCCGAAGCTTTCTTT
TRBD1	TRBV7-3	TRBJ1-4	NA	CASSDGTGGSEKLFF	TGTGCCAGCAGCGATGGGACAGGCGGGAGTGAAAAACTGTTTTTT
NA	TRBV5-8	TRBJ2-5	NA	CASSLYQGPTQYF	TGTGCCAGCAGCTTGTATCAGGGCCCGACCCAGTACTTC
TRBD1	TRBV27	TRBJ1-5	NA	CASSSWSGTGTNQPQHF	TGTGCCAGCAGTTCTTGGTCCGGGACAGGGACTAATCAGCCCCAGCATTTT
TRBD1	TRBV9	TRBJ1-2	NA	CASSVAPGQGNYGYTF	TGTGCCAGCAGCGTAGCTCCGGGACAGGGAAACTATGGCTACACCTTC
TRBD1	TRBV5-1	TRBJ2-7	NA	CASSVRQGGIYEQYF	TGCGCCAGCAGCGTGAGACAGGGGGGAATCTACGAGCAGTACTTC
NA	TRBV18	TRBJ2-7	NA	CASSPGRVSYEQYF	TGTGCCAGCTCACCAGGTCGGGTCTCCTACGAGCAGTACTTC
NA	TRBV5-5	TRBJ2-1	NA	CASSLAEGYEQFF	TGTGCCAGCAGCTTGGCCGAGGGCTATGAGCAGTTCTTC
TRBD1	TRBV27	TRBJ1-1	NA	CASSLDRGSMNTEAFF	TGTGCCAGCAGTTTAGACAGGGGTTCTATGAACACTGAAGCTTTCTTT
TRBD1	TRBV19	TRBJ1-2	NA	CASSMQGADYGYTF	TGTGCCAGTAGTATGCAGGGGGCGGACTATGGCTACACCTTC
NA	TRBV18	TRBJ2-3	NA	CASSRRQQLGTDTQYF	TGTGCCAGCTCACGAAGACAGCAGCTGGGCACAGATACGCAGTATTTT
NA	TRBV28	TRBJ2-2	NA	CASSPNTGELFF	TGTGCCAGCAGTCCTAACACCGGGGAGCTGTTTTTT
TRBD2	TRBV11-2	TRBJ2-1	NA	CASSLGSTSGYNEQFF	TGTGCCAGCAGCTTAGGTTCGACTAGCGGATACAATGAGCAGTTCTTC
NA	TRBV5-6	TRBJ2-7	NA	CASSSGQYEQYF	TGTGCCAGCAGCTCCGGACAGTACGAGCAGTACTTC
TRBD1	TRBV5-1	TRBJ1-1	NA	CASSLDRGGTEAFF	TGCGCCAGCAGCTTGGACAGGGGAGGCACTGAAGCTTTCTTT
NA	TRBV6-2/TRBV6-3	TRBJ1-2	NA	CASSRTVYGYTF	TGTGCCAGCAGCCGGACAGTCTATGGCTACACCTTC
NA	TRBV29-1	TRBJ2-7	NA	CSADGTAGDEQYF	TGCAGCGCTGACGGGACTGCCGGCGACGAGCAGTACTTC
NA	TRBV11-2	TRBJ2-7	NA	CASSPGTSRTYEQYF	TGTGCCAGCAGCCCCGGGACTTCAAGGACCTACGAGCAGTACTTC
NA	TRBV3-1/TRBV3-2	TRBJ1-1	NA	CASRRTENTEAFF	TGTGCCAGCAGGCGGACAGAGAACACTGAAGCTTTCTTT
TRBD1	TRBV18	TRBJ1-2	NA	CASSPGTDYGYTF	TGTGCCAGCTCACCAGGGACAGACTATGGCTACACCTTC
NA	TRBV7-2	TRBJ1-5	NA	CASSPDGAPQPQHF	TGTGCCAGCAGCCCAGACGGAGCACCTCAGCCCCAGCATTTT
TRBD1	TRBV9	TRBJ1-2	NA	CASSVGQGHYGYTF	TGTGCCAGCAGCGTAGGACAGGGGCACTATGGCTACACCTTC
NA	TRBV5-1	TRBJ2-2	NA	CASSFNRDTGELFF	TGCGCCAGCAGCTTTAACAGGGACACCGGGGAGCTGTTTTTT
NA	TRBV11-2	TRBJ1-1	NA	CASSPWGGSRPEAFF	TGTGCCAGCAGCCCCTGGGGGGGAAGTCGCCCTGAAGCTTTCTTT
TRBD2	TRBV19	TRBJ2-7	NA	CASSMGRGGSPYEQYF	TGTGCCAGTAGTATGGGCCGGGGAGGGAGTCCCTACGAGCAGTACTTC
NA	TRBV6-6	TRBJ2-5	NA	CASSYRGQETQYF	TGTGCCAGCAGTTACAGGGGGCAAGAGACCCAGTACTTC
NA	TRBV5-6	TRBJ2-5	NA	CASSLGAETQYF	TGTGCCAGCAGCTTAGGGGCAGAGACCCAGTACTTC
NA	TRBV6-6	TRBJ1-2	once	CASSTPGNYGYTF	TGTGCCAGCAGTACGCCGGGGAACTATGGCTACACCTTC
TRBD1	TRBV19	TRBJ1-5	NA	CASRDRDRGNQPQHF	TGTGCCAGTAGGGACCGGGACAGGGGGAACCAGCCCCAGCATTTT
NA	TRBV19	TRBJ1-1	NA	CASVVPGVSTEAFF	TGTGCCAGTGTCGTTCCAGGGGTAAGCACTGAAGCTTTCTTT